These 6 T cell receptor beta chains came from one sample sequenced in a study of blood T cells in healthy people across ages. Sample-barcoded 5' priming and a J-beta primer mix drove a second PCR of about 6 to 12 cycles. TCRdb independently ran MiXCR on the 5' RACE reads; one entry per CDR3 protein. The sample lists about 1,400,000 distinct CDR3 sequences; approximately 63% were seen once. The source material was blood. The receptors come from a man in his late teens or twenties in good health.

The chain links TRBV20-1 to TRBJ2-4; possible D gene TRBD1, 5 bases. The J call is in doubt because the DNA end fits TRBJ2-7 better. This CDR3 region has 13 residues. The germline gives CDR1 DFQATT, CDR2 SNEGSKA (reference sequence). The CDR3: CSARKAGLYEQYF. CDR3 DNA sequence: TGCAGTGCTAGAAAGGCAGGGCTTTACGAGCAGTACTTC.

This clonotype was recorded a few times. The chain employs TRBV4-2 and TRBJ1-4, with TRBD1 as a possible D gene (5 bases). Germline V CDR1 and CDR2: LGHNA, YNFKEQ. The CDR3 length is 15 residues. The V gene lost 4 bases and the J gene lost 6 bases, with 15 bases spanning the gap. This CDR3 is CASSPRQQTYEKLFF. The CDR3 DNA follows: TGTGCCAGCAGCCCCCGACAGCAAACCTATGAAAAACTGTTTTTT.

The chain has TRBV7-2 and TRBJ2-5; D unresolved. The CDR3 is made up of 13 amino acids. Trimming shortened V by 7 bases and J by 5 bases, and 14 bases separated the two germline ends. Germline assignment: CDR1 SGHTA and CDR2 FQGNSA. CDR3 DNA: TGTGCCAGCAATCTGGACCCCCAGGAGACCCAGTACTTC. As protein: CASNLDPQETQYF. Combining the CDR3 with reference TRBV7-2 and TRBJ2-5 gives the whole variable domain GAGVSQSPSNKVTEKGKDVELRCDPISGHTALYWYRQSLGQGLEFLIYFQGNSAPDKSGLPSDRFSAERTGGSVSTLTIQRTQQEDSAVYLCASNLDPQETQYFGPGTRLLVL.

The CDR3 DNA is TGCAGTGCCCCCATTTGGGGGGCGGCTAACTATGGCTACACCTTC. As protein: CSAPIWGAANYGYTF. The chain combines TRBV20-1 with TRBJ1-2; D is possibly TRBD1 (6 bases). The CDR3 runs to 15 residues. Trimming took 6 bases from V and 0 from J, leaving 17 bases between them. Germline CDR1 reads DFQATT; CDR2 reads SNEGSKA (reference sequence).

The chain joins TRBV10-3 to TRBJ2-5; the D gene is possibly TRBD2 (6 bases). The length of the CDR3 is 14 residues. The V end was cut by 2 bases, the J end by 1 base, with 8 bases between. Germline lookup yields CDR1 ENHRY and CDR2 SYGVKD. Written as DNA, the CDR3 is TGTGCCATCAGTGAGGGGGAGGCCCAAGAGACCCAGTACTTC. Its protein is CAISEGEAQETQYF.

The table lists this clonotype with a few counts. As DNA, the CDR3 is TGCGCCAGCAGCTTGGGGACAGGTCTAGCCAAAAACATTCAGTACTTC. It is translated as CASSLGTGLAKNIQYF. The chain combines TRBV5-1 with TRBJ2-4, with 7 bases that match TRBD1. Germline V lookup: CDR1 SGHRS, CDR2 YFSETQ. The ends lost 0 bases at V and 0 bases at J; junction bases unmatched: 3. CDR3 length: 16 amino acids.